This is a list of T cell receptor beta chains from one sample in a study of blood T cells in healthy people across ages. From the 5' RACE reads, TCRdb called clonotypes with MiXCR, one entry per CDR3 protein. The table shows hundreds of thousands of distinct CDR3 sequences, with approximately 30% occurring only once. Specimen: blood. These receptors were collected from a woman older than 75 in good health. Each CDR3 is given with its conserved first and last residue. The D gene is left open where the match is weak. Clone size is stated in some rows and not others, as once, few, many or a class when expanded.

J,size,D,V,CDR3,DNA
TRBJ1-2,few,-,TRBV28,CASKTGGGAGYTF,TGTGCCAGCAAAACCGGCGGCGGGGCCGGCTACACCTTC
TRBJ1-1,few,-,TRBV5-1,CASSAGGWNTEAFF,TGCGCCAGCAGCGCTGGCGGGTGGAACACTGAAGCTTTCTTT
TRBJ2-7,many,-,TRBV28,CASSVNQGNREQYF,TGTGCCAGCAGTGTAAACCAGGGGAATCGGGAGCAGTACTTC
TRBJ1-5,-,TRBD1,TRBV6-6,CASTDRKDQPQHF,TGTGCCAGCACGGACAGGAAGGATCAGCCCCAGCATTTT
TRBJ1-2,few,TRBD1,TRBV13,CASRSAGTGTGYTF,TGTGCCAGCAGATCTGCCGGGACAGGGACTGGCTACACCTTC
TRBJ2-7,many,-,TRBV6-5,CASKKASSYEQYF,TGTGCCAGCAAAAAAGCATCGTCCTACGAGCAGTACTTC
TRBJ2-7,-,-,TRBV29-1,CSVNFGDSYEQYF,TGCAGCGTTAATTTTGGTGATTCCTACGAGCAGTACTTC
TRBJ1-4,many,-,TRBV12-3/TRBV12-4,CASSSLLQGANEKLFF,TGTGCCAGCAGTTCCCTCTTGCAGGGCGCGAATGAAAAACTGTTTTTT
TRBJ2-1,-,-,TRBV5-5,CASSFFAPGGGEQFF,TGTGCCAGCAGCTTCTTCGCCCCCGGAGGTGGGGAGCAGTTCTTC
TRBJ1-1,many,TRBD1,TRBV6-6,CASRDLPGGTEAFF,TGTGCCAGCAGGGACTTGCCAGGGGGCACTGAAGCTTTCTTT
TRBJ2-1,many,-,TRBV3-1,CASSPPRAPYNEQFF,TGTGCCAGCAGCCCCCCGCGGGCTCCCTACAATGAGCAGTTCTTC
TRBJ2-6,many,-,TRBV7-6,CASSPRDAGANVLTF,TGTGCCAGCAGCCCGCGGGACGCCGGGGCCAACGTCCTGACTTTC
TRBJ2-3,many,-,TRBV6-5,CASSYMNTQYF,TGTGCCAGCAGTTATATGAATACGCAGTATTTT
TRBJ1-6,many,-,TRBV10-3,CAISESSRGAVNSPLHF,TGTGCCATCAGTGAGTCGAGTCGGGGTGCTGTGAATTCACCCCTCCACTTT